Included here is one T cell receptor beta chain sequence, with context. Its antigen is not identified. Methods used by the authors: From ImmunoSEQ came sequences covering only the junction and carrying no quality scores, so filtering differed. The table came from immunoSEQ multiplex PCR; TCRdb's copy has only in-frame clones and leaves some out. D and trimming come from the DNA, and the V and J calls and clone size come from that table. Of about 2.4 million clones in the sample, 93% are singletons; the top ten hold roughly 0.36%. The entry originates in a study of shared clonotypes between healthy human individuals. Whole-study results and caveats: The study generally estimated greater richness for naive than memory subsets.

CDR3 length: 12 amino acids. Germline CDR1 is MDHEN and CDR2 is SYDVKM. With V trimmed by 7 bases and J by 7 bases, 6 bases remained unmatched. V gene TRBV28 combines with J gene TRBJ2-5, with TRBD2 matching 7 bases. Sample: naive CD4+ T cells from PBMCs. Subset of the sample: CD45RA+ positively selected. The sequence was obtained from a man between 18 and 35 years old in good health. Some clones in this sample may be carry-over from other donors' samples. This CDR3 reads CASMGGSVTQYF. DNA of the CDR3: TGTGCCAGCATGGGGGGGTCGGTGACCCAGTACTTC.